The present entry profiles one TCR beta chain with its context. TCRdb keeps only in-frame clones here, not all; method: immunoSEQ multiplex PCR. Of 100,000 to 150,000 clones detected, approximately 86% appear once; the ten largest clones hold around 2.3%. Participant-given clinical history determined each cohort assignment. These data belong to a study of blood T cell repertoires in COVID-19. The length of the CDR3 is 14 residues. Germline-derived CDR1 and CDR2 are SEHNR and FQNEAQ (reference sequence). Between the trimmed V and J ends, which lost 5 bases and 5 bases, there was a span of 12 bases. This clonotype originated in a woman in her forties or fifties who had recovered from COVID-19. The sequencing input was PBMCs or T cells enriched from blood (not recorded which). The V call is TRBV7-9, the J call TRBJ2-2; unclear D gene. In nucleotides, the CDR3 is TGTGCCAGCAGCCCGCGGATAGAGACCGGGGAGCTGTTTTTT. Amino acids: CASSPRIETGELFF. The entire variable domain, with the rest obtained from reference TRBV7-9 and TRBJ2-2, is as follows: DTGVSQNPRHKITKRGQNVTFRCDPISEHNRLYWYRQTLGQGPEFLTYFQNEAQLEKSRLLSDRFSAERPKGSFSTLEIQRTEQGDSAMYLCASSPRIETGELFFGEGSRLTVL.